Below are 8 T cell receptor beta chains sequenced from a single sample in a study of cytomegalovirus exposure and HLA in healthy donors. Amplification used 60 Vbeta primers and 13 Jbeta primers. Measured with immunoSEQ multiplex PCR; TCRdb has only the in-frame clones, and not every one. Of approximately 150,000 clones detected, roughly 87% appear once; the ten largest clones hold 0.85%. Material for sequencing was PBMCs. The origin of the receptors is a woman in her thirties in good health and CMV-seronegative.

Written as DNA, the CDR3 is TGTGCCAGCAGTTACGCTCGGGTGGACGAGCAGTACTTC. Translating it yields CASSYARVDEQYF. The chain is built from TRBV6-5 and TRBJ2-7, with no clear D. The CDR3 length is 13 residues. Germline V gene lookup returns CDR1 MNHEY and CDR2 SVGAGI. With 2 bases removed from V and 5 bases from J, the gap between germline ends came to 10 bases.

This clone was seen once. The chain carries TRBV10-1 and TRBJ1-2; D might be TRBD1 (5 bases). Germline values: CDR1 WNHNN, CDR2 SYGVQD (reference sequence). Trimming pared 6 bases from V and 4 bases from J, leaving 12 bases between. This CDR3 has 13 amino acids. The CDR3 DNA sequence: TGCGCCAGCAGCGCTTCGGGGGGCTATGGCTACACCTTC. This encodes CASSASGGYGYTF.

The chain has TRBV9 and TRBJ2-2, with TRBD1 matching 7 bases. CDR3 length equals 13 residues. The germline CDR1 and CDR2 sequences are SGDLS and YYNGEE. V was pared by 3 bases and J by 10 bases, with 6 bases of the junction left unmatched. The CDR3 bases are TGTGCCAGCAGCGCAAGGGGGCCGTCGGAGCTGTTTTTT. Its protein is CASSARGPSELFF.

This chain connects TRBV5-6 to TRBJ2-4; D not resolved. From germline, CDR1 is SGHDT and CDR2 YYEEEE. V dropped 0 bases and J dropped 0 bases, with 13 bases sitting between them. The CDR3 is 17 residues long. The CDR3 protein is CASSLGSVGLAKNIQYF. The CDR3 region has the DNA TGTGCCAGCAGCTTGGGGTCGGTTGGGCTAGCCAAAAACATTCAGTACTTC.

The chain couples TRBV10-1 to TRBJ2-1, with D tentatively TRBD1 (5 bases). The germline V gene has CDR1 WNHNN and CDR2 SYGVQD (reference sequence). CDR3 length: 13 residues. V lost 10 bases to trimming and J lost 6 bases, with 16 bases between them. CDR3 nucleotides: TGCGCCATCGACACTCCAGGGTGCAATGAGCAGTTCTTC. The encoded protein is CAIDTPGCNEQFF.

The chain uses TRBV19 and TRBJ2-7, with 9 bases identical to TRBD2. Germline-derived CDR1 and CDR2 are LNHDA and SQIVND (reference sequence). CDR3 length equals 15 residues. Trimming removed 3 bases from V and 0 bases from J; junction bases left unmatched: 3. As DNA, the CDR3 is TGTGCCAGTAGTATTTCTAGCGGGGACTCCTACGAGCAGTACTTC. This translates into CASSISSGDSYEQYF.

This sequence joins TRBV11-3 and TRBJ2-6; 8 bases line up with TRBD2. The germline V gene has CDR1 SGHNT and CDR2 YENEEA. V shed 2 bases, J shed 3 bases, and the junction held 6 bases outside the gene matches. The CDR3 has 17 amino acids. CDR3 region: CASSLMAGGSGANVLTF. The CDR3 region has the DNA TGTGCCAGCAGCTTAATGGCGGGAGGTAGTGGGGCCAACGTCCTGACTTTC.

The table lists this clone with a count of one. The chain couples TRBV27 to TRBJ2-7, with 10 nucleotides matching TRBD1. V lost 5 bases and J lost 4; bases outside the gene matches: 8. This CDR3 region has 15 residues. Germline V gives CDR1 MNHEY, CDR2 SMNVEV (reference sequence). The CDR3 sequence is CASSARGQGRYEQYF. The CDR3, as DNA: TGTGCCAGCAGTGCCCGGGGACAGGGGAGGTACGAGCAGTACTTC.